This T cell receptor (beta chain) was profiled in a study of T-cell reconstitution after alpha-beta-depleted transplantation in children (dated by TCRdb to the mid-2010s). About the investigation overall: T-cell immune reconstitution after TCRalphabeta/CD19-depleted allogeneic hematopoietic cell transplantation in children was quantitatively tracked in the study by means of TCR repertoire profiling. Overall results and qualifications from the work: Over subsequent months, a decline in hyperexpanded clone frequencies was noted, and after one year, T-cell counts and TCRbeta diversity were mostly ascribed to newly produced T cells. Apparently early alphabetaT-cell count recovery about two months after transplant reportedly relied on only several hundred rapidly expanded clones derived from non-depleted graft cells. In some patients, high TCRbeta diversity at day 60 was attributed to recipient T cells and intrathymic progenitors that had survived conditioning.

The V and J ends are trimmed by 1 base and 4 bases, leaving 18 bases between them. The CDR1 and CDR2 encoded by the germline V gene are KGHDR and SFDVKD. The CDR3 sequence holds 17 residues, the cysteine and phenylalanine included. Just CDR3 DNA is preserved here, 51 bases in frame from base 1. This clonotype was counted between two and nine times. The antigen this receptor binds is unknown. No clone much larger than this one lies a single base away; base qualities are absent. Library prep was done by PCR. For sequencing, an Illumina HiSeq 2500 was employed. TCR library preparation used molecular barcoding, with unique molecular identifiers applied to normalize quantification of the TCRbeta repertoire. Using fastp trimming at Q25 and MiXCR clonotype assembly, TCRdb reanalyzed the public sequencing data and kept in-frame beta chains. Entries are consolidated by CDR3 protein sequence, retaining the most common genes and DNA. The sample yields about 900,000 distinct CDR3 sequences; about 26% were counted once. Clones ranked in the top ten supply roughly 28% of the sample.

The treatment or condition label on this specimen signifies: allogeneic hematopoietic cell transplantation with graft depleted of TCRalphabeta T cells and CD19 B cells. TCRalphabeta/CD19-depleted allogeneic hematopoietic cell grafts were given to the transplant recipients, all of whom were children. The chain couples TRBV24-1 to TRBJ1-2, with no D gene named confidently. Sequencing was performed on PBMCs, mostly from graft donor cells, taken 360 days after TCRalphabeta/CD19-depleted stem cell transplant. The clonotype comes from a boy less than two years old who had a stem cell transplant for SCID, so the T cells may come from the graft donor. For the CDR3, the sequence is CATSDFFADKRTYGYTF. Read as DNA, the sequence is TGTGCCACCAGTGATTTCTTTGCGGATAAAAGGACCTATGGCTACACCTTC.